A single sample is the source of the 14 T cell receptor beta chains below, sequenced in a study of T cells in Graves' hyperthyroidism and ophthalmopathy. TCR beta CDR3 sequences were amplified from RNA transcripts. First-round RT-PCR with HTBI primers amplified the TCR CDR3 region. Each CDR3 protein is one row after TCRdb ran MiXCR on the multiplex PCR reads. The sample has about 700,000 distinct CDR3 sequences, roughly 15% seen once. The sample was blood. All receptors come from a woman aged 18-35 years with Graves' hyperthyroidism.

The chain uses TRBV19 and TRBJ1-1; 7 bases align to TRBD1. J gave up 1 base and V 3 bases, and 5 bases lay outside the gene matches. Looked up from germline, CDR1 is LNHDA and CDR2 is SQIVND (reference sequence). This CDR3 is 15 amino acids long. CDR3 sequence: CASSMQGQTNTEAFF. In DNA, the CDR3 is TGTGCCAGTAGTATGCAGGGACAGACGAACACTGAAGCTTTCTTT. The entire variable domain, with the rest obtained from reference TRBV19 and TRBJ1-1, is as follows: DGGITQSPKYLFRKEGQNVTLSCEQNLNHDAMYWYRQDPGQGLRLIYYSQIVNDFQKGDIAEGYSVSREKKESFPLTVTSAQKNPTAFYLCASSMQGQTNTEAFFGQGTRLTVV.

This clonotype was seen repeatedly, ten times or more. The chain is built from TRBV4-3 and TRBJ2-1; D possibly uses TRBD1 or TRBD2 (5 bases each). There are 13 residues in the CDR3. V lost 6 bases, J lost 8 bases, and 14 bases lay in between. Looked up from germline, CDR1 is LGHNA and CDR2 is YSLEER. Written as DNA, the CDR3 is TGCGCCAGCAGTGGGGGTTGGGCCCATGAGCAGTTCTTC. Its protein product is CASSGGWAHEQFF.

The chain is built from TRBV20-1 and TRBJ1-6, with 10 nucleotides matching TRBD1. The junction had 12 bases not matched to a gene; V was cut back by 0 bases and J by 7 bases. Germline loops: CDR1 DFQATT, CDR2 SNEGSKA (reference sequence). The CDR3 runs to 18 residues. The CDR3 loop is CSARDLSGQGLTNSPLHF. As DNA, the CDR3 is TGCAGTGCTAGAGATCTATCGGGACAGGGGCTAACGAATTCACCCCTCCACTTT.

In the case of this clonotype: Given the absence of the conserved phenylalanine or tryptophan at the CDR3 end, a read error is likely. The J gene is TRBJ2-3, the V gene TRBV28; 14 bases align to TRBD2. CDR3 length equals 21 residues. V lost 2 bases to trimming and J lost 0 bases; unmatched junction nucleotides: 13. CDR1 and CDR2 (germline): MDHEN, SYDVKM. The CDR3 spells CASSLGLAGGPITHSTDTQYI. CDR3 DNA sequence: TGTGCCAGCAGTTTAGGACTAGCGGGAGGACCGATCACCCATAGCACAGATACGCAGTATATT.

Many counts were recorded for this clonotype. This chain joins TRBV9 and TRBJ2-3; D is possibly TRBD1 (5 bases). Between the trimmed V and J ends, which lost 2 bases and 2 bases, there was a span of 24 bases. The CDR3 sequence is 19 residues long. In germline, CDR1 is SGDLS, CDR2 YYNGEE. The CDR3 protein is CASSVSKGFGLTNTDTQYF. The CDR3 DNA is TGTGCCAGCAGCGTGTCCAAGGGGTTCGGTCTTACCAACACAGATACGCAGTATTTT.

This clonotype was observed at least ten times. The chain couples TRBV4-1 to TRBJ1-2; D possibly corresponds to TRBD1 (5 bases). The germline gives CDR1 MGHRA, CDR2 YSYEKL. The V gene lost 3 bases and the J gene lost 4 bases, with 18 bases spanning the gap. The CDR3 spans 16 residues. The CDR3 loop reads CASSHLKGRQGYGYTF. The CDR3 DNA reads TGCGCCAGCAGCCATCTGAAGGGGCGGCAGGGCTATGGCTACACCTTC.

This chain uses TRBV5-1 with TRBJ1-5; D gene unclear. CDR1 is SGHRS and CDR2 is YFSETQ in the germline V gene. The CDR3 is 13 residues long. V was pared by 5 bases and J by 2 bases, with 8 bases between. The CDR3 region has the DNA TGCGCCAGCAGTTCCGACGGCAATCAGCCCCAGCATTTT. Translated: CASSSDGNQPQHF. The full variable domain, rest sourced from reference TRBV5-1 and TRBJ1-5, is KAGVTQTPRYLIKTRGQQVTLSCSPISGHRSVSWYQQTPGQGLQFLFEYFSETQRNKGNFPGRFSGRQFSNSRSEMNVSTLELGDSALYLCASSSDGNQPQHFGDGTRLSIL.

This clonotype has at least ten counts. The chain joins TRBV20-1 to TRBJ1-5; no clear D. This CDR3 has 12 amino acids. The V end lost 6 bases, the J end lost 4 bases, and 10 bases lay between the germline ends. Looked up from germline, CDR1 is DFQATT and CDR2 is SNEGSKA (reference sequence). CDR3 amino acids: CSAVPSNQPQHF. The CDR3 region has the DNA TGCAGTGCCGTCCCCTCAAATCAGCCCCAGCATTTT.

This clonotype was seen ten or more times. The rearrangement links TRBV12-3 or TRBV12-4 to TRBJ2-7, with 7 positions matching TRBD1. V dropped 1 base and J dropped 5; count of bases not matched to a gene: 8. This CDR3 region has 15 residues. DNA of the CDR3: TGTGCCAGCAGTTTAGGGGACAGCCCCTCGAACGAGCAGTACTTC. It encodes CASSLGDSPSNEQYF.

This clonotype was picked up many times. The chain has TRBV10-3 and TRBJ2-7; TRBD1 matches at 9 bases. The length of the CDR3 is 16 residues. The germline gives CDR1 ENHRY, CDR2 SYGVKD. Germline trimming cut 3 bases from V and 5 bases from J; bases unmatched to any gene: 11. The DNA of the CDR3 is TGTGCCATCAGTGACTATTTTGGGACAGGGTCGGACGAGCAGTACTTC. Encoded protein: CAISDYFGTGSDEQYF.

This clonotype was observed many times. The chain carries TRBV4-1 and TRBJ1-2; no firm D call. The V end lost 0 bases, the J end lost 7 bases, and 18 bases lay between the germline ends. This CDR3 has 16 amino acids. Germline V gene sequence: CDR1 MGHRA, CDR2 YSYEKL. CDR3 sequence reads: CASSQEDELWVGGYTF. CDR3 in DNA: TGCGCCAGCAGCCAAGAAGATGAACTGTGGGTCGGTGGCTACACCTTC.

This clonotype was observed many times. The chain combines TRBV12-3 or TRBV12-4 with TRBJ2-3; 15 bases map to TRBD2. Trimming took 5 bases from V and 3 from J; bases not matched to a gene: 3. The CDR3 has 16 residues. The CDR3 loop reads CASSQGTSGRTDTQYF. The CDR3 DNA follows: TGTGCCAGCAGTCAAGGGACTAGCGGGAGGACAGATACGCAGTATTTT.

V usage is TRBV7-3 and J usage is TRBJ2-2; D not resolved. This CDR3 contains 14 residues. Trimming stripped 4 bases from V and 5 bases from J, with 11 bases between. CDR1 is SGHTA, CDR2 FQGTGA, per germline. The CDR3 region is CASSSLIGTGELFF. CDR3 nucleotides: TGTGCCAGCAGCTCGCTGATAGGGACCGGGGAGCTGTTTTTT.

This clonotype was observed a handful of times. V usage is TRBV12-3 or TRBV12-4 and J usage is TRBJ2-4, with TRBD2 identical over 11 bases. This CDR3 spans 15 amino acids. V was clipped by 5 bases and J by 10 bases; unmatched bases: 10. The DNA of the CDR3 is TGTGCCAGCAGTCCAGTAGCGGGAGGGCTAGGGATTCAGTACTTC. Its translation is CASSPVAGGLGIQYF.